This paragraph reports one T cell receptor (beta chain). The data belong to a study of shared clonotypes between healthy human individuals. A 200 ng quantity of DNA, 29,000 or so T cell genomes, went into the sorted-subset replicate PCRs. The table came from immunoSEQ multiplex PCR; TCRdb's copy has only in-frame clones and leaves some out. The sample has 2.5 million or so clones; more than 80% are singletons. Germline V gene data show CDR1 as ENHRY and CDR2 as SYGVKD. The trim removed 3 bases at V and 0 bases at J, leaving 5 bases unmatched. The CDR3 extends over 16 amino acids. The TCR was taken from a man aged 18 to 35 in good health. The chain carries TRBV10-3 and TRBJ1-5; 7 nucleotides agree with TRBD1. Sequencing used naive CD4+ T cells sorted from blood. Indicated subset: CD45RA+ positively selected. The CDR3 here is CAISDNRGYSNQPQHF. DNA for the CDR3: TGTGCCATCAGTGATAACAGGGGCTATAGCAATCAGCCCCAGCATTTT.